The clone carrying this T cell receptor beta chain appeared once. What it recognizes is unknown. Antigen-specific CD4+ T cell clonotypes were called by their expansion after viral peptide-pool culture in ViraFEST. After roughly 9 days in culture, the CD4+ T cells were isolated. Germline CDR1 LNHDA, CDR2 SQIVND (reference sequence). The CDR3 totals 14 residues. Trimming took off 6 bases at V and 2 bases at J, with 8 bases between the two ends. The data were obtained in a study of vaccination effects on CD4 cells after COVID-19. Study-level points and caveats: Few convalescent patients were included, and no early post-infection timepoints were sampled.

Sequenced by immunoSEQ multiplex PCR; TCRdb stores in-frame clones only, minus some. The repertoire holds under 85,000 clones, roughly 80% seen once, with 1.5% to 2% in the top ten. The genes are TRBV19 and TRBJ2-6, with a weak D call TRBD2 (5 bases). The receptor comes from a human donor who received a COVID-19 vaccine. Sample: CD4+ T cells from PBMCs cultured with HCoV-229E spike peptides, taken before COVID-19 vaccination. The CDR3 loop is CASRRVAGANVLTF. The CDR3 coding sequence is TGTGCCAGTAGGAGGGTGGCTGGGGCCAACGTCCTGACTTTC. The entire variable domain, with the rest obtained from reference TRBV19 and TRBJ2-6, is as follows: DGGITQSPKYLFRKEGQNVTLSCEQNLNHDAMYWYRQDPGQGLRLIYYSQIVNDFQKGDIAEGYSVSREKKESFPLTVTSAQKNPTAFYLCASRRVAGANVLTFGAGSRLTVL.